This entry concerns a single TCR beta chain. TCRdb redid the calling of the RT-PCR reads with MiXCR, one entry per CDR3 protein. The sample carries about 160,000 distinct CDR3 sequences, about a quarter recorded once. The data were taken from a study of patients and donors after allogeneic stem cell transplantation. The CDR3 extends over 16 amino acids. The J segment lost 0 bases and the V segment lost 4 bases, leaving 9 bases of the junction unmatched. The germline CDR1 and CDR2 sequences are SGHDT and YYEEEE. The chain carries TRBV5-6 and TRBJ1-2, with 7 bases lining up with TRBD1. Material for sequencing was blood, either unsorted or a sorted T cell fraction (not recorded which). This TCR came from a human donor who was either an allogeneic HSCT recipient or a stem cell or donor lymphocyte infusion donor (not recorded which). It is not recorded whose cells these are; they may come from a transplant donor. This CDR3 is CASSRQGDRSNYGYTF. The CDR3 bases are TGTGCCAGCAGCAGACAAGGGGACAGATCTAACTATGGCTACACCTTC.